The text below deals with one TCR beta chain. What it binds is not known. Regarding treatment: 19 received Ad26.COV2.S at low or high dose, single or two shots; 5 received placebo; per-sample allocation not given. Samples came from day 63 after the first vaccine or placebo injection. V lost 7 bases, J lost 9 bases, and 10 bases lay in between. The germline CDR1 and CDR2 sequences are MNHEY and SVGAGI. This CDR3 has 12 residues. Sequencing was performed with immunoSEQ multiplex PCR; in TCRdb, only in-frame clones are kept and a portion is missing. The sample has about 350,000 clones, 86% seen once. The record originates from a study of Ad26.COV2.S vaccination and SARS-CoV-2 variants. Background on the study: Intramuscular Ad26.COV2.S at 5x10^10 or 1x10^11 viral particles.

Whole-study findings and limits: Researchers reported similar non-spike TCR breadth in vaccine and placebo recipients.

The material sequenced was peripheral blood, taken in a trial of Ad26.COV2.S vaccine versus placebo. The chain uses TRBV6-5 and TRBJ1-6; TRBD1 might be the D (5 bases). This sequence originates from a person aged 18-60 years who received the Ad26.COV2.S COVID-19 vaccine or a placebo. In DNA form, the CDR3 reads TGTGCCAGCACCCAGGGAGGTTCACCCCTCCACTTT. It yields the protein CASTQGGSPLHF.